This T cell receptor beta chain is from a study of cytomegalovirus exposure and HLA in healthy donors. Study-level results: In a later analysis, V- and J-gene trimming of beta chains associated with a DCLRE1C missense variant, replicated independently. Association of about 17,000 TCR beta sequences with HLA alleles was found at 0.05 false discovery rate in a later analysis. Many donors carried some public TCRs, although rarity characterized most TCR sequences.

PCR was performed using 60 Vbeta and 13 Jbeta primers. TCRdb keeps only in-frame clones here, not all; method: immunoSEQ multiplex PCR. The sample includes more than 140,000 clones, about four fifths seen only once; the top ten take about 5.2%. There are 19 residues in the CDR3. In germline, CDR1 is SEHNR, CDR2 FQNEAQ (reference sequence). The ends lost 5 bases at V and 5 bases at J; junction bases unmatched: 11. This clone was seen only once. Its antigen is not identified. The V call is TRBV7-9, the J call TRBJ2-2, with 16 positions matching TRBD2. This receptor was taken from a man in his thirties or forties in good health and CMV-seropositive. The sequencing sample was made of PBMCs. DNA for the CDR3: TGTGCCAGCAGCGATGCTCCCGGGACTAGCGGGGGGGCGACCGGGGAGCTGTTTTTT. Its protein is CASSDAPGTSGGATGELFF. Using reference TRBV7-9 and TRBJ2-2 for the parts outside the CDR3, the full variable domain is DTGVSQNPRHKITKRGQNVTFRCDPISEHNRLYWYRQTLGQGPEFLTYFQNEAQLEKSRLLSDRFSAERPKGSFSTLEIQRTEQGDSAMYLCASSDAPGTSGGATGELFFGEGSRLTVL.